This T cell receptor (beta chain) was found in a study of a mutant IDH1 vaccine in newly diagnosed glioma. Study-level background: Vaccination of patients was performed eight times, in weeks 1, 3, 5, 7, 11, 15, 19 and 23. Patients previously underwent radiotherapy, temozolomide, or both, and most underwent both. Vaccine dosing followed radiotherapy by 4-6 weeks, or accompanied temozolomide cycles.

Trimming took 5 bases from V and 4 from J, leaving 14 bases between them. The germline CDR1 and CDR2 sequences are SGHVS and FNYEAQ. The CDR3 is 14 amino acids. Here immunoSEQ multiplex PCR was the method, and the copy in TCRdb shows in-frame clones only, minus some. The sample shows just under 80,000 clones, 90% to 95% of them seen only once. Time point in this sample: week 5, during vaccination. In every dose of vaccine, 300 ug of mutant IDH1 20-mer peptide was given alongside topical imiquimod. Turning to this clone: Its cognate antigen is unknown.

The sequence was collected from a woman aged 45 to 65 with glioma. This chain uses TRBV7-6 with TRBJ1-1; D is undetermined. Sequenced material: PBMCs, taken from a glioma patient whose treatment included an IDH1 peptide vaccine. CDR3 sequence (DNA): TGTGCCAGCAGCCACGGTAAGGCAGCCACTGAAGCTTTCTTT. Residues: CASSHGKAATEAFF. Full variable domain (remainder filled in from reference TRBV7-6 and TRBJ1-1): GAGVSQSPRYKVTKRGQDVALRCDPISGHVSLYWYRQALGQGPEFLTYFNYEAQQDKSGLPNDRFSAERPEGSISTLTIQRTEQRDSAMYRCASSHGKAATEAFFGQGTRLTVV.